The T cell receptor beta chain under discussion was sequenced for a study of a mutant IDH1 vaccine in newly diagnosed glioma. The overall study: The therapy given earlier, which was standard therapy, consisted of radiotherapy, temozolomide, or both, and most of the patients received both.

Time point here: week 35, safety follow-up. Every single dose of the vaccine, 300 ug of mutant IDH1 20-mer peptide, came with topical imiquimod. The donors had new WHO grade 3 or 4 astrocytomas; these were IDH1-mutant and ATRX-lost. Notes on the study in general: Vaccine-induced immune responses were detected in around 93% of patients.

In germline, CDR1 is SGHNT, CDR2 YYREEE (reference sequence). V gave up 4 bases and J gave up 5 bases; unmatched junction bases: 10. This CDR3 comprises 15 residues. Concerning this clone: Its antigen is undetermined.

Measured with immunoSEQ multiplex PCR; TCRdb has only the in-frame clones, and not every one. Found here are 34,000 or so clones, roughly 80% of them singletons; the top ten hold about 11%. This receptor was obtained from a middle-aged woman with glioma. The sequencing used PBMCs, collected from a glioma patient whose treatment included an IDH1 peptide vaccine. V gene TRBV5-4 combines with J gene TRBJ2-7; 9 positions match TRBD1. The DNA for the CDR3 is TGTGCCAGCAGCCCTACGACAGGGGGTCTCCACGAGCAGTACTTC. Its protein product is CASSPTTGGLHEQYF.